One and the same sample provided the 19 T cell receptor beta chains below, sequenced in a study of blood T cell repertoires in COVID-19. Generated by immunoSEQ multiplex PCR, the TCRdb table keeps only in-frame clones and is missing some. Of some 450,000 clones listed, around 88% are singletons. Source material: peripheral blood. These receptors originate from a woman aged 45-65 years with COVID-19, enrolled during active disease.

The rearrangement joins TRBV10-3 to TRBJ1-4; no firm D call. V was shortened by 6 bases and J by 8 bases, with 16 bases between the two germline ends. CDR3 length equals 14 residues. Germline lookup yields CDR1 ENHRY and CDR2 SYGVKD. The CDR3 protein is CAIRPGGSGEKLFF. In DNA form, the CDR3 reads TGTGCCATCAGACCAGGAGGGTCCGGGGAAAAACTGTTTTTT.

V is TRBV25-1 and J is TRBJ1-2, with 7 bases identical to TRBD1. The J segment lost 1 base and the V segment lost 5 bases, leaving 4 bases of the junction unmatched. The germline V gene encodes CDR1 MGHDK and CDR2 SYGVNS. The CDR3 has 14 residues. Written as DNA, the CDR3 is TGTGCCAGCAGTACGACAGGGTTTAACTATGGCTACACCTTC. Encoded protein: CASSTTGFNYGYTF.

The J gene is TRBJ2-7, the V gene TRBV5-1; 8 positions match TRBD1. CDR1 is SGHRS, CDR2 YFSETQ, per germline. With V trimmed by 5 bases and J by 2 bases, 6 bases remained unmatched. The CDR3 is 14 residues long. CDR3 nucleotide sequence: TGCGCCAGCAGTCCGGGACAGGACGCCTACGAGCAGTACTTC. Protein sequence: CASSPGQDAYEQYF. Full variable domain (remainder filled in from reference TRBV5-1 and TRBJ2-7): KAGVTQTPRYLIKTRGQQVTLSCSPISGHRSVSWYQQTPGQGLQFLFEYFSETQRNKGNFPGRFSGRQFSNSRSEMNVSTLELGDSALYLCASSPGQDAYEQYFGPGTRLTVT.

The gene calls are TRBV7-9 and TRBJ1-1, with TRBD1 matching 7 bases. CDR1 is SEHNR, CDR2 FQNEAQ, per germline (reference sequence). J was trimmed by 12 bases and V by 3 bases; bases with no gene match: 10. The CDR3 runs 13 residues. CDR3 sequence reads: CASSFLTGEASFF. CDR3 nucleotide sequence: TGTGCCAGCAGCTTCCTTACAGGGGAGGCATCTTTCTTT.

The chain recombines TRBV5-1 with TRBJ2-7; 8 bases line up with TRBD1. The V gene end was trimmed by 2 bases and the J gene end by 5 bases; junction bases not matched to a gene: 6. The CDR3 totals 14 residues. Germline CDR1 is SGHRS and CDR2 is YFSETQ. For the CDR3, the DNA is TGCGCCAGCAGCTTCCAGGGGGCTTTGGACGAGCAGTACTTC. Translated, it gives CASSFQGALDEQYF.

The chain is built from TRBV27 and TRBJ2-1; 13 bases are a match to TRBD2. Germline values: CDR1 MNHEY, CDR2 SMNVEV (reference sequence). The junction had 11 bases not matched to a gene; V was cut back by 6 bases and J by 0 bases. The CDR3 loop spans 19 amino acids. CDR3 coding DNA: TGTGCCAGCAGCGTCGGGACTAGCGGGGTCCTAAGCTCCTACAATGAGCAGTTCTTC. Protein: CASSVGTSGVLSSYNEQFF.

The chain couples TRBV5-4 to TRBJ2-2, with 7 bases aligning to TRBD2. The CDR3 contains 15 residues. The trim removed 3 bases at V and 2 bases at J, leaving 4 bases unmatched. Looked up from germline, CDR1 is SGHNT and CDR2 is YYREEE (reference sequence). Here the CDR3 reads CASSSRDYNTGELFF. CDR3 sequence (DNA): TGTGCCAGCAGCTCCCGGGACTACAACACCGGGGAGCTGTTTTTT.

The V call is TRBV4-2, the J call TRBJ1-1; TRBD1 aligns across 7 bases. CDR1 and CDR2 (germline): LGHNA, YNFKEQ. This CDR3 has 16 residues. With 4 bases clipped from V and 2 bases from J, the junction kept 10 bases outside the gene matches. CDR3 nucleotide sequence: TGTGCCAGCAGCCCCCTAATTGACAGGGTTAACACTGAAGCTTTCTTT. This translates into CASSPLIDRVNTEAFF.

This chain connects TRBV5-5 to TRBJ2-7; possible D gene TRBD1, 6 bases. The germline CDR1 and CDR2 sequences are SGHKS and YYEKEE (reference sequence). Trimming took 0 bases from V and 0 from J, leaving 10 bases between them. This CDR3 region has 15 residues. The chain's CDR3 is CASSLGGTSSYEQYF. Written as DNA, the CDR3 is TGTGCCAGCAGCTTGGGAGGGACAAGCTCCTACGAGCAGTACTTC. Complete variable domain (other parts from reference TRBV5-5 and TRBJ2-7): DAGVTQSPTHLIKTRGQQVTLRCSPISGHKSVSWYQQVLGQGPQFIFQYYEKEERGRGNFPDRFSARQFPNYSSELNVNALLLGDSALYLCASSLGGTSSYEQYFGPGTRLTVT.

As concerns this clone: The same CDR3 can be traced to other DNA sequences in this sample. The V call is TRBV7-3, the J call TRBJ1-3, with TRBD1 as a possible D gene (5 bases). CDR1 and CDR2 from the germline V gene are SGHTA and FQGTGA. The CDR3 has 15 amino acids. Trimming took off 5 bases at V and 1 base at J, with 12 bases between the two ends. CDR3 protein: CASSLLGGSGNTIYF. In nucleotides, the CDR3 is TGTGCCAGCAGCCTTCTCGGGGGATCTGGAAACACCATATATTTT.

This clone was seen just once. The DNA of the CDR3 is TGTGCCAGCAGCAAATCGGCGAGGGTCACCTTC. Translation: CASSKSARVTF. J is TRBJ1-2 and V is TRBV21-1. TRBV21-1 is shown as a pseudogene. The CDR3 covers 11 residues.

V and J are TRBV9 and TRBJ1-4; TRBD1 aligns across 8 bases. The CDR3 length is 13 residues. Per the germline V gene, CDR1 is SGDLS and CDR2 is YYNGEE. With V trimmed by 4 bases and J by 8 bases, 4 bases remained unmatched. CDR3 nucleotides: TGTGCCAGCAGCTCGGGACAGGCGGAAAAACTGTTTTTT. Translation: CASSSGQAEKLFF.

This CDR3 is CASSYPETGGKDTQYF. Here the CDR3 DNA reads TGTGCCAGCAGTTACCCCGAGACAGGGGGCAAGGATACGCAGTATTTT. J is TRBJ2-3 and V is TRBV6-5; 10 bases agree with TRBD1. Trimming cost V 2 bases and J 6 bases; bases outside gene matches: 8. The CDR3 has 16 amino acids. Per germline, CDR1 MNHEY and CDR2 SVGAGI.

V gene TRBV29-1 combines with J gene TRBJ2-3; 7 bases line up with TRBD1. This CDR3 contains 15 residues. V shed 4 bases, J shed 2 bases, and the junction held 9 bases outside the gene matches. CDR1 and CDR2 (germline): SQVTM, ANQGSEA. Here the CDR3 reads CSVAKGTVPTDTQYF. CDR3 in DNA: TGCAGCGTTGCGAAAGGGACAGTACCCACAGATACGCAGTATTTT.

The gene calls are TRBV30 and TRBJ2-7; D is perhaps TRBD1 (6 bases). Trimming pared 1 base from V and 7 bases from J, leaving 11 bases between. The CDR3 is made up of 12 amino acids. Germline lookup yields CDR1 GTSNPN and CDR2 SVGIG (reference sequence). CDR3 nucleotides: TGTGCCTGGAGTGGGACAGCCCGGGAGCAGTACTTC. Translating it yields CAWSGTAREQYF.

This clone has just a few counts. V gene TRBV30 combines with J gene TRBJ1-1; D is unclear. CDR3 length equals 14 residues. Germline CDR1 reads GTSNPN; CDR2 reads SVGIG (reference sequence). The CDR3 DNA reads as TGTGCTGTGAGTCGGGTCTCAACTTTCACTGAAGCTTTCTTT. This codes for CAVSRVSTFTEAFF.

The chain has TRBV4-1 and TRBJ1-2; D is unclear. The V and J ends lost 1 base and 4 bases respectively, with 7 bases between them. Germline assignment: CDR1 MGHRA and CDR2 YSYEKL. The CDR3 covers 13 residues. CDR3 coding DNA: TGCGCCAGCAGCCAAGGGCAGGTCTATGGCTACACCTTC. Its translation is CASSQGQVYGYTF.

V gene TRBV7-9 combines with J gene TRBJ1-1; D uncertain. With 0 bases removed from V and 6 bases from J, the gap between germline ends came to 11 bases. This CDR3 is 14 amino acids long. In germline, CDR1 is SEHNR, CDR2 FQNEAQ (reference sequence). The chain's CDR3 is CASSLAGGAPEAFF. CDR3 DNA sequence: TGTGCCAGCAGCTTAGCAGGAGGAGCGCCTGAAGCTTTCTTT.

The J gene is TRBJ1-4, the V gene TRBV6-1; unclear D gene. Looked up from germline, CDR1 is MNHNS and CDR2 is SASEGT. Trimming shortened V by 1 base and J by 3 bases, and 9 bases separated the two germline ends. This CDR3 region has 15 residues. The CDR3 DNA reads TGTGCCAGCAGTGAAGTAACGGGTTCTAATGAAAAACTGTTTTTT. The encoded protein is CASSEVTGSNEKLFF.